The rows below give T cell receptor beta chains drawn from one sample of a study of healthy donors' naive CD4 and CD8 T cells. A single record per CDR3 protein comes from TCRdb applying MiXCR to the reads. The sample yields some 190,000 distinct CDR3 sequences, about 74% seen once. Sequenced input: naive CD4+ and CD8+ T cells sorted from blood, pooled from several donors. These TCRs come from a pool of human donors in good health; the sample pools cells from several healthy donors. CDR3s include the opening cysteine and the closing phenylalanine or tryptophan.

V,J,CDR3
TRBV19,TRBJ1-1,CASSIRQNTEAFF
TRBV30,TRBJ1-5,CAWSVTGGSEPQHF
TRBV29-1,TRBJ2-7,CSAMGLAGISYEQYF
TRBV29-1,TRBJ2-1,CSVAVGTGYNEQFF
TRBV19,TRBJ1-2,CASSPDRDYGYTF
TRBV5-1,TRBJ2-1,CASSVGRKGVTSGGYNEQFF
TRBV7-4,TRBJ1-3,CASSSKGSGNTIYF
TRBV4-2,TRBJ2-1,CASRTGDYNEQFF
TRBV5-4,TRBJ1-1,CASSFSLNTEAFF
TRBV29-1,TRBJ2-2,CSTRGISNTGELFF
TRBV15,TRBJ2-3,CATSWGQGDTDTQYF
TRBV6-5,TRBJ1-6,CASSPMGQGYSPLHF